This T cell receptor beta chain originates from a study of OX40 agonist ivuxolimab in advanced cancers. Study context: Past anti-PD-1, anti-PD-L1 or anti-CTLA-4 therapy was accepted, and around 40% had received some.

The repertoire was sequenced with immunoSEQ multiplex PCR; TCRdb's copy has only in-frame clones and lacks some. This repertoire shows 70,000 to 75,000 clones, about four fifths found once; its top ten account for 4.5% to 6%. This CDR3 has 15 residues. Germline CDR1 reads MNHNY; CDR2 reads SVGAGI (reference sequence). The trim removed 7 bases at V and 3 bases at J, leaving 12 bases unmatched. Autoimmune disease history or systemic immunosuppression led to patient exclusion. The rearrangement joins TRBV6-6 to TRBJ2-7, with TRBD2 matching over 7 bases. This sample comprised CD4+ or CD8+ T cells sorted from blood, obtained in a trial of the OX40 agonist ivuxolimab. The clonotype comes from an adult with an advanced solid tumor such as melanoma, head and neck, liver or kidney cancer. Here the CDR3 reads CASNRGGGGNYEQYF. CDR3 DNA sequence: TGTGCCAGCAACCGGGGCGGGGGAGGTAACTACGAGCAGTACTTC.